What follows are 5 T cell receptor beta chains derived from one specimen sequenced in a study of blood T cell repertoires in COVID-19. The protocol was immunoSEQ multiplex PCR, while the TCRdb copy is restricted to in-frame clones and leaves out a portion. The data show 200,000 or so clones, with roughly 87% seen just once and 1.5% to 2% held by the top ten. The sequenced sample consisted of peripheral blood. All receptors come from a middle-aged man with active or convalescent COVID-19.

In the case of this clone: Other DNA sequences within the sample encode an identical CDR3. V and J are TRBV7-3 and TRBJ2-2; D is ambiguous. This CDR3 spans 14 amino acids. Looked up from germline, CDR1 is SGHTA and CDR2 is FQGTGA. Trimming removed 4 bases at V and 1 base at J, with 7 bases between. The CDR3 DNA reads as TGTGCCAGCAGCTCCTCCGGGAACACCGGGGAGCTGTTTTTT. Its protein is CASSSSGNTGELFF.

There are a few counts of this clone. The J gene is TRBJ1-3, the V gene TRBV2, with D unresolved. V was trimmed by 3 bases and J by 2 bases, leaving 11 bases between them. The CDR3 is made up of 15 amino acids. Germline V gene lookup returns CDR1 SNHLY and CDR2 FYNNEI. The chain's CDR3 is CASSDRPSAGNTIYF. The CDR3 region has the DNA TGTGCCAGCAGTGACAGGCCTAGCGCTGGAAACACCATATATTTT.

J is TRBJ2-3 and V is TRBV24-1; D might be TRBD1 (6 bases). The germline V gene has CDR1 KGHDR and CDR2 SFDVKD. The CDR3 is 15 amino acids. Trimming took off 3 bases at V and 5 bases at J, with 14 bases between the two ends. CDR3: CATSDPRGPGDTQYF. As DNA, the CDR3 is TGTGCCACCAGTGATCCCAGGGGTCCCGGAGATACGCAGTATTTT.

The chain couples TRBV5-5 to TRBJ2-2; 10 nucleotides agree with TRBD2. The CDR3 sequence is 16 residues long. J was trimmed by 0 bases and V by 7 bases; bases with no gene match: 6. Per the germline V gene, CDR1 is SGHKS and CDR2 is YYEKEE (reference sequence). CDR3 coding DNA: TGTGCCAGCCGCTCGACTAGCGGGCCGAACACCGGGGAGCTGTTTTTT. This gives the protein CASRSTSGPNTGELFF.

CDR3 in DNA: TGTGCCAGCAGTTCCGGGGGCTCCTACGAGCAGTACTTC. This codes for CASSSGGSYEQYF. This chain links TRBV27 with TRBJ2-7; perhaps TRBD2 as D (6 bases). V lost 4 bases and J 0 bases, leaving 7 bases between the germline ends. Germline lookup yields CDR1 MNHEY and CDR2 SMNVEV (reference sequence). This CDR3 has 13 amino acids.